This TCR beta chain is drawn from a study of blood T cell repertoires in COVID-19. Profiled with immunoSEQ multiplex PCR; TCRdb holds only in-frame clones, not every one. The table lists about 400,000 clones, around 87% of them singletons, with 2.5% to 3.5% in the top ten. The germline V gene has CDR1 GTSNPN and CDR2 SVGIG (reference sequence). The CDR3 totals 15 residues. The trim removed 8 bases at V and 1 base at J, leaving 9 bases unmatched. This rearrangement joins TRBV30 to TRBJ2-2, with 8 bases identical to TRBD1. Sample: peripheral blood. The receptor was derived from a human donor in a cohort sampled during active COVID-19. As DNA, the CDR3 is TGTGCCATAGAGTCCGGGACAGGGAACACCGGGGAGCTGTTTTTT. Its translation is CAIESGTGNTGELFF.